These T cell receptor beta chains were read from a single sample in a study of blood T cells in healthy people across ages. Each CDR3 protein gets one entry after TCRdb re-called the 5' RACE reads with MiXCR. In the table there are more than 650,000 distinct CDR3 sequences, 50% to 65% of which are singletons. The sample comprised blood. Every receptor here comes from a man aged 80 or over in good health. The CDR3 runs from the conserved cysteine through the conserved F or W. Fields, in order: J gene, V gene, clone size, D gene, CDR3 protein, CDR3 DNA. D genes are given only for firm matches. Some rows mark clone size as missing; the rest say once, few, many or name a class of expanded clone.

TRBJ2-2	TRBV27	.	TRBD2	CASSTSGSSTGELFF	TGTGCCAGCAGCACTAGCGGGAGTAGCACCGGGGAGCTGTTTTTT
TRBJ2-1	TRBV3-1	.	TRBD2	CASSRNGLAEIYNEQFF	TGTGCCAGCAGCCGAAACGGACTAGCCGAGATTTACAATGAGCAGTTCTTC
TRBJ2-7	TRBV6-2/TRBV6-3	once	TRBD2	CASSKLAGRAYEQYF	TGTGCCAGCAGTAAACTAGCGGGCCGAGCCTACGAGCAGTACTTC
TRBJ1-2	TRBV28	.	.	CASRQQGPGGYTF	TGTGCCAGCAGACAACAGGGTCCAGGGGGCTACACCTTC
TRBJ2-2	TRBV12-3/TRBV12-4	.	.	CASSLASVRGTGELFF	TGTGCCAGCAGTTTAGCTAGCGTACGAGGCACCGGGGAGCTGTTTTTT
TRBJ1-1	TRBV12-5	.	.	CASALGRGGTEAFF	TGTGCTAGTGCCTTGGGCCGAGGGGGGACTGAAGCTTTCTTT
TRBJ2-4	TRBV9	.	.	CASSAARGPVAKNIQYF	TGTGCCAGCAGCGCCGCCAGGGGCCCCGTGGCCAAAAACATTCAGTACTTC
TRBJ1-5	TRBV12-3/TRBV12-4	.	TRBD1	CASRRQGFGQPQHF	TGTGCCAGCAGACGACAGGGATTCGGTCAGCCCCAGCATTTT
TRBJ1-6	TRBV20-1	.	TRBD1	CSAGRGQGASPLHF	TGCAGTGCCGGGCGCGGGCAGGGGGCATCACCCCTCCACTTT
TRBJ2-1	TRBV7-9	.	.	CASSGRGASYNEQFF	TGTGCCAGCAGCGGGCGGGGAGCGTCCTACAATGAGCAGTTCTTC
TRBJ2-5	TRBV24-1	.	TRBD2	CATSDLAGGSETQYF	TGTGCCACCAGTGATTTGGCGGGGGGTTCGGAGACCCAGTACTTC
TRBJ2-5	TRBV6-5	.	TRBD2	CASGTLGLAGEETQYF	TGTGCCAGCGGTACCCTGGGACTAGCGGGAGAAGAGACCCAGTACTTC
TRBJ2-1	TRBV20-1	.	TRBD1	CSAHEGAKVSYNEQFF	TGCAGTGCACACGAGGGGGCGAAGGTTTCCTACAATGAGCAGTTCTTC
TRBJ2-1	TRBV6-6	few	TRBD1	CASSHGTGDWVNEQFF	TGTGCCAGCAGTCACGGGACAGGGGACTGGGTCAATGAGCAGTTCTTC
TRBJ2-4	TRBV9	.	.	CAMQSNIQYF	TGTGCCATGCAAAGTAACATTCAGTACTTC
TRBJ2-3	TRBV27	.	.	CASSPTPWHGAVDTQYF	TGTGCCAGCAGTCCTACCCCGTGGCACGGAGCGGTAGATACGCAGTATTTT
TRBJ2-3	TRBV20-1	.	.	CSARPNRGLGRDTQYF	TGCAGTGCTAGACCAAACCGAGGACTCGGGCGAGATACGCAGTATTTT
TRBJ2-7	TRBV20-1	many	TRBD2	CSAPGLAGGRAYEQYF	TGCAGTGCGCCGGGACTAGCGGGAGGCAGGGCTTACGAGCAGTACTTC
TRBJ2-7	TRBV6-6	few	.	CASSSSGYYEQYF	TGTGCCAGCAGTTCCTCAGGGTACTACGAGCAGTACTTC
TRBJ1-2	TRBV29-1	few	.	CSVVGGDGYTF	TGCAGCGTTGTAGGAGGGGATGGCTACACCTTC
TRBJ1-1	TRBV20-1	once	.	CSASFGAAGAFF	TGCAGTGCTAGTTTTGGGGCGGCAGGAGCTTTCTTT
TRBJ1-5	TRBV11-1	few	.	CASSLGPGVDQPQHF	TGTGCCAGCAGCTTAGGGCCAGGGGTGGATCAGCCCCAGCATTTT
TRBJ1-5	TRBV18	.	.	CASSPGERGRQPQHF	TGTGCCAGCTCACCGGGAGAGAGAGGGCGGCAGCCCCAGCATTTT
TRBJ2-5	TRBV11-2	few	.	CASSGPPEQAIQETQYF	TGTGCCAGCAGCGGGCCCCCGGAGCAGGCAATCCAAGAGACCCAGTACTTC
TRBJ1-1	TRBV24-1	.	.	CATRPAQPNTEAFF	TGTGCCACCCGTCCGGCCCAGCCGAACACTGAAGCTTTCTTT
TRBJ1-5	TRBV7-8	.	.	CASRSDAGANQPQHF	TGTGCCAGCAGATCGGACGCCGGGGCTAATCAGCCCCAGCATTTT
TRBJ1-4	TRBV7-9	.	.	CASSSGTDATNEKLFF	TGTGCCAGCAGCTCTGGGACCGACGCAACTAATGAAAAACTGTTTTTT
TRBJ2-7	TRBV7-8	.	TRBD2	CASSRGLAGSYNEQYF	TGTGCTAGCAGCCGTGGACTAGCGGGATCCTACAATGAGCAGTACTTC